A single sample gave rise to the 29 T cell receptor beta chains below, sequenced in a study of T cell responses to AZD1222 COVID-19 vaccine. Measured with immunoSEQ multiplex PCR; TCRdb has only the in-frame clones, and not every one. The sample gives roughly 130,000 clones, approximately 94% of which show up once; around 6.6% is in the top ten. The source material was peripheral blood, sampled on day 0 of AZD1222 vaccination. These receptors were taken from an adult in good health.

The chain carries TRBV7-6 and TRBJ2-5, with 7 positions matching TRBD1. CDR1 and CDR2 (germline): SGHVS, FNYEAQ. CDR3 length equals 18 residues. Losses at the gene ends were 0 bases for V and 5 bases for J; bases not matched to a gene: 15. CDR3 region: CASSLAPSYRGGSETQYF. The CDR3, as DNA: TGTGCCAGCAGCTTAGCCCCATCCTACAGGGGTGGAAGTGAGACCCAGTACTTC. The whole variable domain, remainder taken from reference TRBV7-6 and TRBJ2-5, is GAGVSQSPRYKVTKRGQDVALRCDPISGHVSLYWYRQALGQGPEFLTYFNYEAQQDKSGLPNDRFSAERPEGSISTLTIQRTEQRDSAMYRCASSLAPSYRGGSETQYFGPGTRLLVL.

The gene calls are TRBV6-5 and TRBJ2-7, with TRBD2 identical over 12 bases. The ends lost 5 bases at V and 6 bases at J; junction bases unmatched: 5. Germline CDR1 reads MNHEY; CDR2 reads SVGAGI. There are 14 residues in the CDR3. CDR3: CASSLAGGTREQYF. CDR3 coding DNA: TGTGCCAGCAGTCTAGCGGGAGGGACCCGCGAGCAGTACTTC.

The table lists this clone with a count of one. The CDR3 loop is CASSVGGGQATNEKLFF. CDR3 in DNA: TGTGCCAGCAGCGTAGGAGGAGGACAGGCAACTAATGAAAAACTGTTTTTT. This sequence joins TRBV9 and TRBJ1-4; 7 bases line up with TRBD1. The junction had 5 bases not matched to a gene; V was cut back by 0 bases and J by 0 bases. The CDR3 loop spans 17 amino acids. The germline CDR1 and CDR2 sequences are SGDLS and YYNGEE.

The rearrangement joins TRBV11-3 to TRBJ2-7; D is uncertain. The CDR3 totals 12 residues. V was shortened by 5 bases and J by 6 bases, with 11 bases between the two germline ends. Germline CDR1 is SGHNT and CDR2 is YENEEA. Written as DNA, the CDR3 is TGTGCCAGCAGCCGTACGTGGTGCGAGCAGTACTTC. Residues: CASSRTWCEQYF.

The rearrangement links TRBV28 to TRBJ2-1, with a tentative D call TRBD2 (6 bases). The CDR3 consists of 15 residues. Trimming cost V 5 bases and J 2 bases, with 13 bases left between them. Looked up from germline, CDR1 is MDHEN and CDR2 is SYDVKM. DNA for the CDR3: TGTGCCAGCAGTCGCGGGGACCGAACCTACAATGAGCAGTTCTTC. Translation gives CASSRGDRTYNEQFF. Full variable domain (rest looked up from reference TRBV28 and TRBJ2-1): DVKVTQSSRYLVKRTGEKVFLECVQDMDHENMFWYRQDPGLGLRLIYFSYDVKMKEKGDIPEGYSVSREKKERFSLILESASTNQTSMYLCASSRGDRTYNEQFFGPGTRLTVL.

The chain uses TRBV5-4 and TRBJ1-2; no clear D gene. The CDR3 runs to 15 residues. Germline CDR1 SGHNT, CDR2 YYREEE (reference sequence). V lost 5 bases and J lost 0, with 14 bases in between. The CDR3, as DNA: TGTGCCAGCAGTTTGCGTGGGAAAGCTAACTATGGCTACACCTTC. Encoded protein: CASSLRGKANYGYTF.

This rearrangement joins TRBV27 to TRBJ1-5; D uncertain. The CDR3 covers 13 residues. Germline values: CDR1 MNHEY, CDR2 SMNVEV (reference sequence). With 5 bases removed from V and 0 bases from J, the gap between germline ends came to 5 bases. Here the CDR3 reads CASSEGSNQPQHF. DNA of the CDR3: TGTGCCAGCAGTGAGGGTAGCAATCAGCCCCAGCATTTT.

The genes are TRBV6-5 and TRBJ2-3, with a tentative D call TRBD1 (6 bases). Trimming removed 3 bases at V and 3 bases at J, with 7 bases between. The CDR3 consists of 13 residues. Germline lookup yields CDR1 MNHEY and CDR2 SVGAGI. The CDR3 nucleotides read TGTGCCAGCAGTTATACAGGGACAGATACGCAGTATTTT. Protein product: CASSYTGTDTQYF.

This chain links TRBV6-4 with TRBJ2-7; perhaps TRBD2 as D (5 bases). Germline V gives CDR1 MRHNA, CDR2 SNTAGT. V lost 9 bases to trimming and J lost 5 bases, with 17 bases between them. This CDR3 region has 13 residues. The DNA of the CDR3 is TGTGCCAGTATTTCCGGGCCCGGGGACGAGCAGTACTTC. This sequence encodes CASISGPGDEQYF.

The rearrangement uses TRBV9 and TRBJ2-1; 10 bases line up with TRBD2. CDR3 length: 16 residues. J gave up 4 bases and V 3 bases, and 7 bases lay outside the gene matches. Germline CDR1 and CDR2: SGDLS and YYNGEE. For the CDR3, the DNA is TGTGCCAGCAGCGGGCCTAGCGGGAGTGGGTACAATGAGCAGTTCTTC. Its translation: CASSGPSGSGYNEQFF.

This chain connects TRBV12-5 to TRBJ2-7; no definite D call. Germline CDR1 reads LGHNT; CDR2 reads FRNRAP. CDR3 length: 14 amino acids. V gave up 0 bases and J gave up 5 bases, with 11 bases separating them. The CDR3 DNA reads TGTGCTAGTGGTTTGGTACTGTGGTCCGACGAGCAGTACTTC. Protein product: CASGLVLWSDEQYF.

CDR3 amino acids: CASSRTDYTEAFF. DNA of the CDR3: TGTGCCAGCAGCCGAACAGACTACACTGAAGCTTTCTTT. The V gene is TRBV11-1, the J gene TRBJ1-1, with unresolved D. The CDR3 runs 13 residues. CDR1 SGHAT and CDR2 FQDESV come from the germline V gene (reference sequence). V lost 5 bases and J lost 3, with 10 bases in between. Drawing the rest from reference TRBV11-1 and TRBJ1-1, the complete variable domain is EAEVAQSPRYKITEKSQAVAFWCDPISGHATLYWYRQILGQGPELLVQFQDESVVDDSQLPKDRFSAERLKGVDSTLKIQPAELGDSAMYLCASSRTDYTEAFFGQGTRLTVV.

The chain uses TRBV11-2 and TRBJ2-1; no reliable D call. The CDR3 sequence is 11 residues long. The V end was cut by 5 bases, the J end by 10 bases, with 9 bases between. Germline CDR1 reads SGHAT; CDR2 reads FQNNGV. CDR3 protein: CASSTTQEQFF. The CDR3 DNA is TGTGCCAGCAGCACAACTCAAGAGCAGTTCTTC. Complete variable domain (other parts from reference TRBV11-2 and TRBJ2-1): EAGVAQSPRYKIIEKRQSVAFWCNPISGHATLYWYQQILGQGPKLLIQFQNNGVVDDSQLPKDRFSAERLKGVDSTLKIQPAKLEDSAVYLCASSTTQEQFFGPGTRLTVL.

The CDR3 sequence is CASSRAREAFF. CDR3 DNA: TGTGCCAGCAGCCGGGCCCGTGAAGCTTTCTTT. The genes are TRBV7-9 and TRBJ1-1, with D hard to call. The CDR3 sequence is 11 residues long. Germline V gives CDR1 SEHNR, CDR2 FQNEAQ (reference sequence). Between the trimmed V and J ends, which lost 5 bases and 7 bases, there was a span of 8 bases.

In DNA form, the CDR3 reads TGTGCCAGCAGCCCGATACAACCCAGCGGGAGAGTACACGAGCAGTACTTC. This sequence encodes CASSPIQPSGRVHEQYF. This sequence joins TRBV7-9 and TRBJ2-7; 8 nucleotides agree with TRBD2. Losses at the gene ends were 5 bases for V and 5 bases for J; bases not matched to a gene: 17. The CDR3 runs 17 residues. CDR1 is SEHNR, CDR2 FQNEAQ, per germline (reference sequence).

The V and J genes are TRBV14 and TRBJ2-3; D gene unclear. The length of the CDR3 is 17 residues. Germline V CDR1 and CDR2: SGHDN, FVKESK. The V gene lost 4 bases and the J gene lost 2 bases, with 19 bases spanning the gap. In DNA, the CDR3 is TGTGCCAGCAGCCCGGGCGTGACACAAACATTCACAGATACGCAGTATTTT. This sequence encodes CASSPGVTQTFTDTQYF. Full variable domain (remainder filled in from reference TRBV14 and TRBJ2-3): EAGVTQFPSHSVIEKGQTVTLRCDPISGHDNLYWYRRVMGKEIKFLLHFVKESKQDESGMPNNRFLAERTGGTYSTLKVQPAELEDSGVYFCASSPGVTQTFTDTQYFGPGTRLTVL.

The chain links TRBV5-3 to TRBJ2-7, with D perhaps matching TRBD2 (6 bases). TRBV5-3 falls under the ORF class, with uncertain function. V was clipped by 2 bases and J by 1 base, with 16 bases between them. The CDR3 is 16 amino acids. This chain's CDR3 is CARSFAGSPISYEQYF. CDR3 in DNA: TGTGCCAGAAGCTTCGCGGGGAGCCCGATTTCCTACGAGCAGTACTTC.

This clone was observed a handful of times. Other nucleotide sequences in the sample specify the same CDR3. The chain carries TRBV7-3 and TRBJ1-1; no definite D call. Germline V CDR1 and CDR2: SGHTA, FQGTGA. V lost 5 bases, J lost 1 base, and 8 bases lay in between. This CDR3 region has 13 residues. CDR3 region: CASSPGPNTEAFF. The CDR3 DNA follows: TGTGCCAGCAGCCCAGGACCGAACACTGAAGCTTTCTTT. The full variable domain, with the rest looked up from reference TRBV7-3 and TRBJ1-1, is GAGVSQTPSNKVTEKGKYVELRCDPISGHTALYWYRQSLGQGPEFLIYFQGTGAADDSGLPNDRFFAVRPEGSVSTLKIQRTERGDSAVYLCASSPGPNTEAFFGQGTRLTVV.

The chain recombines TRBV29-1 with TRBJ2-7; maybe TRBD1 (5 bases). The germline V gene has CDR1 SQVTM and CDR2 ANQGSEA. V shed 0 bases and J shed 4 bases, with 13 bases lying between them. CDR3 length: 14 amino acids. CDR3 region: CSVEDRGRAYEQYF. The CDR3 DNA follows: TGCAGCGTTGAAGATCGCGGCAGGGCTTACGAGCAGTACTTC.

The chain carries TRBV13 and TRBJ1-1; 11 positions agree with TRBD1. V lost 0 bases to trimming and J lost 3 bases; unmatched junction nucleotides: 3. Per germline, CDR1 PRHDT and CDR2 FYEKMQ (reference sequence). This CDR3 is built from 16 residues. CDR3 coding DNA: TGTGCCAGCAGCTTAGGCGGGACAGGGGGGGACACTGAAGCTTTCTTT. Its translation: CASSLGGTGGDTEAFF.

V is TRBV4-2 and J is TRBJ2-1, with 7 positions matching TRBD2. The CDR3 length is 17 residues. With 3 bases clipped from V and 1 base from J, the junction kept 9 bases outside the gene matches. Germline CDR1 LGHNA, CDR2 YNFKEQ. The CDR3 loop reads CASSHYSGQTSYNEQFF. The CDR3 DNA reads as TGTGCCAGCAGCCACTATAGCGGGCAAACTTCCTACAATGAGCAGTTCTTC.

This CDR3 is CASSYRSRFGAYQETQYF. The DNA for the CDR3 is TGTGCCAGTAGTTATAGGTCCCGGTTTGGGGCGTACCAAGAGACCCAGTACTTC. The chain carries TRBV19 and TRBJ2-5, with D possibly TRBD1 on 5 matching bases. The CDR3 is made up of 18 amino acids. Trimming took off 5 bases at V and 0 bases at J, with 22 bases between the two ends. Germline V gene sequence: CDR1 LNHDA, CDR2 SQIVND (reference sequence).

The chain combines TRBV28 with TRBJ2-7; 12 bases are a match to TRBD1. The CDR3 runs 15 residues. V dropped 5 bases and J dropped 5; count of bases not matched to a gene: 7. The germline V gene encodes CDR1 MDHEN and CDR2 SYDVKM. CDR3: CASSPGGTGGHEQYF. CDR3 DNA sequence: TGTGCCAGCAGTCCCGGGGGGACAGGGGGCCACGAGCAGTACTTC.

This chain links TRBV6-2 or TRBV6-3 with TRBJ2-4; D not resolved. Germline assignment: CDR1 MNHEY and CDR2 SVGEGT. The V end lost 2 bases, the J end lost 11 bases, and 13 bases lay between the germline ends. This CDR3 contains 13 residues. The CDR3 region has the DNA TGTGCCAGCAGTTACCTCGGGCCCAGCGTTCAGTACTTC. Its protein product is CASSYLGPSVQYF.

The CDR3 sequence: CASDRGKGGNTIYF. The CDR3 DNA is TGTGCCAGCGACAGGGGGAAGGGTGGAAACACCATATATTTT. The V and J genes are TRBV5-5 and TRBJ1-3; 9 nucleotides agree with TRBD1. The CDR3 extends over 14 amino acids. Germline trimming cut 7 bases from V and 3 bases from J; bases unmatched to any gene: 5. Germline values: CDR1 SGHKS, CDR2 YYEKEE (reference sequence).

The V gene is TRBV4-1, the J gene TRBJ2-7; perhaps TRBD1 as D (5 bases). This CDR3 is built from 14 residues. V was cut by 1 base and J by 5 bases, with 12 bases left in between. Germline V gene data show CDR1 as MGHRA and CDR2 as YSYEKL. The chain's CDR3 is CASSQVGPSDEQYF. The DNA for the CDR3 is TGCGCCAGCAGCCAAGTGGGGCCCAGCGACGAGCAGTACTTC.

This chain uses TRBV5-8 with TRBJ1-5, with a possible D match to TRBD1 (6 bases). This CDR3 has 14 residues. Between the trimmed V and J ends, which lost 6 bases and 3 bases, there was a span of 13 bases. Germline loops: CDR1 SGHTS, CDR2 YDEGEE. The DNA of the CDR3 is TGTGCCAGCAAACTCGACAGGTCCAATCAGCCCCAGCATTTT. Protein: CASKLDRSNQPQHF.

This rearrangement joins TRBV10-3 to TRBJ1-1; D perhaps matches TRBD1 (6 bases). Trimming took 6 bases from V and 1 from J, leaving 12 bases between them. Germline V gene lookup returns CDR1 ENHRY and CDR2 SYGVKD. There are 14 residues in the CDR3. As DNA, the CDR3 is TGTGCCATCAGCCGGGGGCCGGGGAACACTGAAGCTTTCTTT. Translation gives CAISRGPGNTEAFF.

The chain couples TRBV4-3 to TRBJ2-5, with D possibly TRBD2 on 5 matching bases. The V gene's germline CDR1 is LGHNA and CDR2 YSLEER. This CDR3 spans 16 amino acids. V lost 1 base and J lost 3, with 15 bases in between. The CDR3 DNA sequence: TGCGCCAGCAGCCAAGGAGGGCTAGGGCAGGAAGAGACCCAGTACTTC. This encodes CASSQGGLGQEETQYF.